This paragraph covers one T cell receptor beta chain sequence. Its antigen is as yet unknown. This entry belongs to a study of blood T cells in healthy people across ages. Alongside a J-beta primer mix, a sample-barcoded 5' primer served in a second PCR lasting 7 to 11 cycles. Every sample gave at least 3 million paired-end reads containing CDR3. TCRdb used MiXCR to reprocess the 5' RACE reads, holding one entry per CDR3 protein. The data show 540,000 or so distinct CDR3 sequences, around 24% seen once. General observations from the study: Total diversity from one million sequenced T cells was likely underestimated.

CDR3 size: 15 residues. Germline CDR1 reads MDHEN; CDR2 reads SYDVKM. The V gene lost 5 bases and the J gene lost 1 base, with 15 bases spanning the gap. The same sample was also studied in work on T cells of mothers and their children. That work adds: Pairs that are related and pairs that are unrelated have TCR recombination output shaped similarly by thymic selection.

V usage is TRBV28 and J usage is TRBJ2-7, with D unclear. Sequencing was done on a sample of blood. The receptor's source is a boy under 18 in good health. The CDR3 sequence: CASSGVGAVSYEQYF. In nucleotides, the CDR3 is TGTGCCAGCAGTGGGGTGGGCGCAGTTTCCTACGAGCAGTACTTC.